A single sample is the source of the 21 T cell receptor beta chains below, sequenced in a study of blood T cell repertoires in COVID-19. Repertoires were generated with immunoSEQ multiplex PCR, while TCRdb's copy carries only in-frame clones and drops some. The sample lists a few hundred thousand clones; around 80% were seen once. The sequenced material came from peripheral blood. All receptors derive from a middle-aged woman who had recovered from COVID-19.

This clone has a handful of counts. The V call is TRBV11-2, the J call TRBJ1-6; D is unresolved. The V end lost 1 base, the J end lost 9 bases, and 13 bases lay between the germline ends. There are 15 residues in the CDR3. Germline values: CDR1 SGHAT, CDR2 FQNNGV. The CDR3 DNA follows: TGTGCCAGCAGCTTAGCCCCAGGCTCAAGTTCACCCCTCCACTTT. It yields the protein CASSLAPGSSSPLHF.

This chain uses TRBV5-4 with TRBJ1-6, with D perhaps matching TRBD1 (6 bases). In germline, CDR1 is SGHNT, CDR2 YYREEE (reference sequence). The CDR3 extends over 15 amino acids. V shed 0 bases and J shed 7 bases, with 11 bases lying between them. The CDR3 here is CASSLGSGTNSPLHF. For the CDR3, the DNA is TGTGCCAGCAGCTTGGGATCAGGGACAAATTCACCCCTCCACTTT.

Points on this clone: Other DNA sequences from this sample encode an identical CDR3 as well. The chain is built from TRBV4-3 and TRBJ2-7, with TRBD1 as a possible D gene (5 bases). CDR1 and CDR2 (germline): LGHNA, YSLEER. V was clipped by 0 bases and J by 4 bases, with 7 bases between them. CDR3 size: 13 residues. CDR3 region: CASSQDRAYEQYF. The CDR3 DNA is TGCGCCAGCAGCCAAGACAGGGCGTACGAGCAGTACTTC.

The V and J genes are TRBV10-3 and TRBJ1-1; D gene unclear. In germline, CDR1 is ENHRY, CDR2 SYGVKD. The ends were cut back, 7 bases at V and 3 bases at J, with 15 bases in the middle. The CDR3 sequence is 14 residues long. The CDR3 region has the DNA TGTGCCATCAAAGCCGGTCCGGGAGACACTGAAGCTTTCTTT. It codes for CAIKAGPGDTEAFF.

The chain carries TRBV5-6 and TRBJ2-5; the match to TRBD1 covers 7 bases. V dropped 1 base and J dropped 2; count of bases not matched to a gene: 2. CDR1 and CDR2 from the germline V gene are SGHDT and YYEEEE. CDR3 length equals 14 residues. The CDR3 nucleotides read TGTGCCAGCAGCTTGACGGGACAGCAAGAGACCCAGTACTTC. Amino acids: CASSLTGQQETQYF.

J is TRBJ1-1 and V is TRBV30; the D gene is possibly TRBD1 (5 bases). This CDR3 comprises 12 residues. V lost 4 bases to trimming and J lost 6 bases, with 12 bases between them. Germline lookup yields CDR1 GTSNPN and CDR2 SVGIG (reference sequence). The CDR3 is CAWIERGAEAFF. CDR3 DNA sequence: TGTGCCTGGATTGAAAGGGGTGCTGAAGCTTTCTTT.

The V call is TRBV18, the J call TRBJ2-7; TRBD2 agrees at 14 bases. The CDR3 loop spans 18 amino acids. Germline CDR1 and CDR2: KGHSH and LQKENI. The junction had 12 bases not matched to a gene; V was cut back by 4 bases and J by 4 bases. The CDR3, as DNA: TGTGCCAGCTCACTCTTGGGACTAGCGGGGGACCCCTCTTACGAGCAGTACTTC. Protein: CASSLLGLAGDPSYEQYF.

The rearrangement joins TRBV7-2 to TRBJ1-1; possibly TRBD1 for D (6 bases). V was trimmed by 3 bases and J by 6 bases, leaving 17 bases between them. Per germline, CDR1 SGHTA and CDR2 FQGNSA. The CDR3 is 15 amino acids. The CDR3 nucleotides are TGTGCCAGCAGCTTTTTCACAGGGCCATACGCTGAAGCTTTCTTT. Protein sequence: CASSFFTGPYAEAFF.

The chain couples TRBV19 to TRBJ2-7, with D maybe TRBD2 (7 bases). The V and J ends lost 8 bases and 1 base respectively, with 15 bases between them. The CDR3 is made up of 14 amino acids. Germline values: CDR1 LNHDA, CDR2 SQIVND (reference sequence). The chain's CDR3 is CASSVGGQSYEQYF. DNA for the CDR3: TGTGCCAGTTCCGTGGGGGGGCAGTCCTACGAGCAGTACTTC.

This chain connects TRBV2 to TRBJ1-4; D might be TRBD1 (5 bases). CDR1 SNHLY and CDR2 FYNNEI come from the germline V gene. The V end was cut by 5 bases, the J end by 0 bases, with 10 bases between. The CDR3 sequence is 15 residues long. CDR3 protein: CASSHRLATNEKLFF. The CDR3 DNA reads TGTGCCAGCAGTCACAGGCTAGCAACTAATGAAAAACTGTTTTTT. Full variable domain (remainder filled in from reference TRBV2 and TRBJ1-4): EPEVTQTPSHQVTQMGQEVILRCVPISNHLYFYWYRQILGQKVEFLVSFYNNEISEKSEIFDDQFSVERPDGSNFTLKIRSTKLEDSAMYFCASSHRLATNEKLFFGSGTQLSVL.

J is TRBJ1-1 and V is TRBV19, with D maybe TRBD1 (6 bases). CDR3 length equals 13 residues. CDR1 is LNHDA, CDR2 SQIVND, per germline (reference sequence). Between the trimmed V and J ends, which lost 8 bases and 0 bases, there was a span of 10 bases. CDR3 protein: CASHRDMNTEAFF. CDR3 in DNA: TGTGCCAGTCACAGGGATATGAACACTGAAGCTTTCTTT.

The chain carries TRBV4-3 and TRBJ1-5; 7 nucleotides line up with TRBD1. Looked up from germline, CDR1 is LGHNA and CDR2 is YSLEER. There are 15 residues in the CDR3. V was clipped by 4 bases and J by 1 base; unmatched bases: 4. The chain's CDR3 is CASSREDRSNQPQHF. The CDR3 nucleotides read TGCGCCAGCAGCCGCGAGGACAGGAGCAATCAGCCCCAGCATTTT.

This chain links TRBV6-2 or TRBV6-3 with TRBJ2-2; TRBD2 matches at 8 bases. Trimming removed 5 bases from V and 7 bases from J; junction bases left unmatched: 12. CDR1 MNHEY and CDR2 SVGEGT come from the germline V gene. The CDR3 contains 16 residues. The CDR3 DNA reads TGTGCCAGCAGTCCAACGATAGCGGGAAACCGCGGGGAGCTGTTTTTT. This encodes CASSPTIAGNRGELFF.

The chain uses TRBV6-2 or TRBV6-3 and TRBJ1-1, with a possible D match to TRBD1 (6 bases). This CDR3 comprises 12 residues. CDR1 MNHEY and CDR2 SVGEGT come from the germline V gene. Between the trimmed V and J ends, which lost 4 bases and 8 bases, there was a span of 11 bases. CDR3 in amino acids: CASSSGVSEAFF. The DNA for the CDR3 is TGTGCCAGCAGTTCAGGGGTGTCAGAAGCTTTCTTT.

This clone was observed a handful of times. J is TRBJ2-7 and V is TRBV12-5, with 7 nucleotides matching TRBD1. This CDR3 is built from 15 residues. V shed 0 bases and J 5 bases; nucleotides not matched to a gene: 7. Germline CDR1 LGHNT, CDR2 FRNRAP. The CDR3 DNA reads TGTGCTAGTGGTTTGGTACAGACAGGGTTTAACGAGCAGTACTTC. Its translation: CASGLVQTGFNEQYF.

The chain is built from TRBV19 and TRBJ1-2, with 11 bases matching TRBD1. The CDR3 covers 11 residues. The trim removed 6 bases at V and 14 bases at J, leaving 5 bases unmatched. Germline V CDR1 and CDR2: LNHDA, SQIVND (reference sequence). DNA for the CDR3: TGTGCCAGTAGCGGACAGGGGGCGAGGACCTTC. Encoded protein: CASSGQGARTF.

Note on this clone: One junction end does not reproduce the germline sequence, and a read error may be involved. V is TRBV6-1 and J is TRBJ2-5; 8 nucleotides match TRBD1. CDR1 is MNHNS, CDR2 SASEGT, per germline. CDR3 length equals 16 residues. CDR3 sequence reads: CAGSGPLTGGKETQYF. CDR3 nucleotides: TGTGCCGGCAGTGGTCCCCTAACAGGGGGAAAAGAGACCCAGTACTTC.

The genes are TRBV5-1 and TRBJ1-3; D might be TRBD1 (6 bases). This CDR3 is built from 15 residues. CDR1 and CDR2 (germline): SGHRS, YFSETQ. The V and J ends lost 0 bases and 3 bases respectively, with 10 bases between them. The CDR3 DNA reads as TGCGCCAGCAGCTTGGGCCAGGGGCTTGGAAACACCATATATTTT. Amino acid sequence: CASSLGQGLGNTIYF.

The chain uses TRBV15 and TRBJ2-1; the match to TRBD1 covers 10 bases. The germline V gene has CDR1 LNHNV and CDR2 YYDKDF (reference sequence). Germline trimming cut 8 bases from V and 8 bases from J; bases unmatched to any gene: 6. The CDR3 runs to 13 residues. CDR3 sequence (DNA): TGTGCCACCGAGCGGGACAGGGGCTATGAGCAGTTCTTC. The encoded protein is CATERDRGYEQFF.

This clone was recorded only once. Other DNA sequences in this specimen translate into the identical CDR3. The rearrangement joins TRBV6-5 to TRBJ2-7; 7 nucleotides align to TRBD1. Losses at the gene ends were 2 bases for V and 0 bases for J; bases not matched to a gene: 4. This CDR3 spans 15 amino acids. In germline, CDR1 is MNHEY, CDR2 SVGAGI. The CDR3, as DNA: TGTGCCAGCAGTTACAACCGGGACAGCTCCTACGAGCAGTACTTC. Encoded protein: CASSYNRDSSYEQYF.

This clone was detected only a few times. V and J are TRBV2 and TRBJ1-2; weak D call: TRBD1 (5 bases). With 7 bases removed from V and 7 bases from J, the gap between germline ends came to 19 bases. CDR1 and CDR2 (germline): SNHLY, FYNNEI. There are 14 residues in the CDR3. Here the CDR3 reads CASIGLGRVSGYTF. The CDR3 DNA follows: TGTGCCAGCATCGGGCTTGGCAGGGTCAGTGGCTACACCTTC.